A selection of T cell receptor beta chains follows, all from one sample in a study of cytomegalovirus exposure and HLA in healthy donors. Profiling relied on immunoSEQ multiplex PCR, and the TCRdb table lists in-frame clones only, not all of them. The table includes tens of thousands of clones, roughly 92% detected once. The sequenced sample consisted of PBMCs. The receptors were gathered from a man aged 18-30 years in good health and CMV-seronegative. CDR3s include the opening cysteine and the closing phenylalanine or tryptophan. A D gene is named only where the DNA matches it firmly. Only part of the rows carry a size: once, few, many, or a class if the clone is expanded.

J gene	D gene	clone size	V gene	CDR3 DNA	CDR3 protein
TRBJ2-1	NA	NA	TRBV18	TGTGCCAGCTCACCAAGAGAACCTGGACTCAACAATGAGCAGTTCTTC	CASSPREPGLNNEQFF
TRBJ2-3	TRBD2	NA	TRBV29-1	TGCAGCGTTGAAGGATCTAGCGGTATAGATACGCAGTATTTT	CSVEGSSGIDTQYF
TRBJ2-4	NA	NA	TRBV21-1	TGTGCCAGCAGCAACCCCCGGGCGGGAGCCAAAAACATTCAGTACTTC	CASSNPRAGAKNIQYF
TRBJ2-1	NA	NA	TRBV21-1	TGTGCCAGCATCGGTCAGGGTATTTTACCCCTCCTTAGCTCCTACAATGAGCAGTTCTTC	CASIGQGILPLLSSYNEQFF
TRBJ2-5	TRBD1	NA	TRBV18	TGTGCCAGCTCATCCCCCCCAGGGGGCGGTTCGGAGACCCAGTACTTC	CASSSPPGGGSETQYF
TRBJ2-2	NA	NA	TRBV27	TGTGCCAGCAGCTATAGGGGTTACACCGGGGAGCTGTTTTTT	CASSYRGYTGELFF
TRBJ2-3	NA	once	TRBV11-2	TGTGCCAGCAGCTACCCGGGACACACAGATACGCAGTATTTT	CASSYPGHTDTQYF
TRBJ1-5	NA	once	TRBV19	TGTGCCAGTAGTATACAGGGCACGGCCAATCAGCCCCAGCATTTT	CASSIQGTANQPQHF
TRBJ2-7	TRBD1	NA	TRBV7-2	TGTGCCAGCAGCCGATGGACAGGGAGCTCCTACGAGCAGTACTTC	CASSRWTGSSYEQYF
TRBJ2-1	TRBD1	NA	TRBV2	TGTGCCAGCAGTGCCCGGACAGGAAGGCAGTTCTTC	CASSARTGRQFF
TRBJ1-1	NA	NA	TRBV5-6	TGTGCCAGCAGCCCGAACCTAGGGGAATACACTGAAGCTTTCTTT	CASSPNLGEYTEAFF
TRBJ2-2	TRBD2	NA	TRBV7-9	TGTGCCAGCAGCTTTATTAGCGGGATTACCGGGGAGCTGTTTTTT	CASSFISGITGELFF
TRBJ1-2	NA	NA	TRBV4-1	TGCGCCAGCAGCCAAGCCCAGGGATCCTGGGGCTATGGCTACACCTTC	CASSQAQGSWGYGYTF
TRBJ2-7	NA	NA	TRBV27	TGTGCCAGCAGTCCTCGACTCCAGCAGTCGGGGGAGCAGTACTTC	CASSPRLQQSGEQYF
TRBJ2-7	TRBD2	NA	TRBV9	TGTGCCAGCAGCTCAGGGACTAGCGGGACTTACGAGCAGTACTTC	CASSSGTSGTYEQYF